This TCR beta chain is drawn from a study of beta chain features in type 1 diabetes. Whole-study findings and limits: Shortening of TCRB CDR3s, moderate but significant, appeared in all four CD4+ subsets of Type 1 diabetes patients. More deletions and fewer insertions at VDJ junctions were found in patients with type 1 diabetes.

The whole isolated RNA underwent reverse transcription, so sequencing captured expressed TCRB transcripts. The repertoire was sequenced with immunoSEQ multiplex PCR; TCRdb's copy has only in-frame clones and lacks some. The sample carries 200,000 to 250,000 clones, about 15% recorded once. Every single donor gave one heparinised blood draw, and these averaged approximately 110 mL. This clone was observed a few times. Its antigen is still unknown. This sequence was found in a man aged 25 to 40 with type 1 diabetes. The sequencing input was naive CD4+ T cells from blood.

The CDR3 nucleotides read TGTGCCAGCAGCTTAGGTGGGGACACGGGTAGTTACTTC. This translates into CASSLGGDTGSYF. This rearrangement joins TRBV7-8 to TRBJ2-7; D may be TRBD1 (6 bases). Germline assignment: CDR1 SGHVS and CDR2 FQNEAQ. The CDR3 loop spans 13 amino acids. Trimming shortened V by 1 base and J by 13 bases, and 17 bases separated the two germline ends.